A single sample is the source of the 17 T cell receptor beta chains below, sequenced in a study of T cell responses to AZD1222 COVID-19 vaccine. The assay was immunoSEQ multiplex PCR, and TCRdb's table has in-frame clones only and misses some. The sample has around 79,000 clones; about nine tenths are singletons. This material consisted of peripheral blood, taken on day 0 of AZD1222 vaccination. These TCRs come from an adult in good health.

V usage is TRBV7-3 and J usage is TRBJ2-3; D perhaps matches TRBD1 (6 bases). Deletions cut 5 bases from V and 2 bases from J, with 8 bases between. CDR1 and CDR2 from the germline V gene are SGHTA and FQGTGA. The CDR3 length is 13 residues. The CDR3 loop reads CASSRDNTDTQYF. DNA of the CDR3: TGTGCCAGCAGCCGGGACAACACAGATACGCAGTATTTT.

The CDR3 loop is CASSLEGISESPLHF. CDR3 bases: TGCGCCAGCAGCTTGGAGGGGATCTCGGAATCACCCCTCCACTTT. The rearrangement joins TRBV5-1 to TRBJ1-6; D is possibly TRBD1 (5 bases). Germline assignment: CDR1 SGHRS and CDR2 YFSETQ. Trimming cost V 0 bases and J 10 bases, with 14 bases left between them. CDR3 length: 15 amino acids.

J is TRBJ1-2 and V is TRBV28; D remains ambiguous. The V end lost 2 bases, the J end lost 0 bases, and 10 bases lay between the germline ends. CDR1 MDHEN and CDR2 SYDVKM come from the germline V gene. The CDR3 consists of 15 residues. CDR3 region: CASSLGRRTNYGYTF. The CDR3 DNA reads TGTGCCAGCAGTTTAGGGCGAAGAACTAACTATGGCTACACCTTC.

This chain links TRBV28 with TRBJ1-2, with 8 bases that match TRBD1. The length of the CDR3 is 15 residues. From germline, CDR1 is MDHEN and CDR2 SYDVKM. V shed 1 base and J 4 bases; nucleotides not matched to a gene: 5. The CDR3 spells CASSLYRDRLYGYTF. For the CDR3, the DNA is TGTGCCAGCAGTTTATATCGGGACAGGCTCTATGGCTACACCTTC.

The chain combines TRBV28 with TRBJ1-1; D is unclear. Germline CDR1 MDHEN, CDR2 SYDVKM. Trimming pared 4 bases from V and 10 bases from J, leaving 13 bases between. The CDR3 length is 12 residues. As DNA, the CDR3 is TGTGCCAGCAGTTGGGGAGGGATCGTAGCTTTCTTT. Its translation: CASSWGGIVAFF. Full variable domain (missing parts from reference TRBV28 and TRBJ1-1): DVKVTQSSRYLVKRTGEKVFLECVQDMDHENMFWYRQDPGLGLRLIYFSYDVKMKEKGDIPEGYSVSREKKERFSLILESASTNQTSMYLCASSWGGIVAFFGQGTRLTVV.

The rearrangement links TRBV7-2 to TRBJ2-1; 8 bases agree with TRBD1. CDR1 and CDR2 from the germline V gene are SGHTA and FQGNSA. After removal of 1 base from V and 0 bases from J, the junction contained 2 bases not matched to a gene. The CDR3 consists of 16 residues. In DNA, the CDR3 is TGTGCCAGCAGCTTAGGGGACAGGAGCTCCTACAATGAGCAGTTCTTC. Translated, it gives CASSLGDRSSYNEQFF.

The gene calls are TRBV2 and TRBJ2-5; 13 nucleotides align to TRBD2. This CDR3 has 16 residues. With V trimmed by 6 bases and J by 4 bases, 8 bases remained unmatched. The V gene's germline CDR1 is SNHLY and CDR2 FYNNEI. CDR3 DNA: TGTGCCAGCAGGCCCGGACTAGCGGGAGTCAGAGAGACCCAGTACTTC. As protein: CASRPGLAGVRETQYF.

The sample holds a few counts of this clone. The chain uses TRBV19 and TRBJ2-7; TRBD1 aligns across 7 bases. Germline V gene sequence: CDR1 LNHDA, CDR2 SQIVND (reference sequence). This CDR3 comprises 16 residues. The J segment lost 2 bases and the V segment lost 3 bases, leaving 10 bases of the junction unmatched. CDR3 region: CASSIGQQGLPYEQYF. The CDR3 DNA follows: TGTGCCAGTAGTATTGGGCAACAGGGGCTCCCCTACGAGCAGTACTTC.

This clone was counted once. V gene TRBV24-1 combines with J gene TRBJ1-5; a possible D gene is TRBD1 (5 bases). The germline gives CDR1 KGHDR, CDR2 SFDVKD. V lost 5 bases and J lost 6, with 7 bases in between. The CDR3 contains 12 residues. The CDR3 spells CATSAGRQPQHF. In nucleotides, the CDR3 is TGTGCCACCAGTGCGGGGCGTCAGCCCCAGCATTTT.

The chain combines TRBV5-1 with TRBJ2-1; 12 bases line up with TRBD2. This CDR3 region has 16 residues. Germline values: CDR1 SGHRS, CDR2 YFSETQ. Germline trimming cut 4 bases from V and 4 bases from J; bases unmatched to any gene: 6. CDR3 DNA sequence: TGCGCCAGCAGCGCACTAGCGGGGGGACGTTACAATGAGCAGTTCTTC. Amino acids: CASSALAGGRYNEQFF. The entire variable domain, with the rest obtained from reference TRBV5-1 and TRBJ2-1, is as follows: KAGVTQTPRYLIKTRGQQVTLSCSPISGHRSVSWYQQTPGQGLQFLFEYFSETQRNKGNFPGRFSGRQFSNSRSEMNVSTLELGDSALYLCASSALAGGRYNEQFFGPGTRLTVL.

The CDR3 loop reads CASSVDNPDGNSPLHF. The CDR3 DNA is TGTGCCAGTAGTGTGGACAATCCCGACGGTAATTCACCCCTCCACTTT. The chain employs TRBV19 and TRBJ1-6; perhaps TRBD1 as D (5 bases). CDR3 length: 16 residues. Trimming shortened V by 5 bases and J by 6 bases, and 17 bases separated the two germline ends. Germline CDR1 reads LNHDA; CDR2 reads SQIVND (reference sequence).

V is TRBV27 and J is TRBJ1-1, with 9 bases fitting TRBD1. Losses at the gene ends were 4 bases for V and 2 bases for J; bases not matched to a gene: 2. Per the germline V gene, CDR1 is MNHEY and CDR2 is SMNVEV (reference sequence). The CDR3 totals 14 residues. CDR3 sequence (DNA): TGTGCCAGCAGTTACAGGGGGCTTAACACTGAAGCTTTCTTT. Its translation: CASSYRGLNTEAFF.

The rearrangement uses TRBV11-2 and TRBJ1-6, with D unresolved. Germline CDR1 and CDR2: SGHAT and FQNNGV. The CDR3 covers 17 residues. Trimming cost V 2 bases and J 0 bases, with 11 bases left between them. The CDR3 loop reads CASSLLLGRSYNSPLHF. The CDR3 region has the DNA TGTGCCAGCAGCTTACTTCTTGGGCGCTCCTATAATTCACCCCTCCACTTT.

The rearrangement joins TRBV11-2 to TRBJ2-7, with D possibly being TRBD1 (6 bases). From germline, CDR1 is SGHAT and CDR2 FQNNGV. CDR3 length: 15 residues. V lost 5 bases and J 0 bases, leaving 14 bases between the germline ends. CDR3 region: CASSGFDRSSYEQYF. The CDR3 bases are TGTGCCAGCAGCGGATTTGACAGGAGCTCCTACGAGCAGTACTTC.

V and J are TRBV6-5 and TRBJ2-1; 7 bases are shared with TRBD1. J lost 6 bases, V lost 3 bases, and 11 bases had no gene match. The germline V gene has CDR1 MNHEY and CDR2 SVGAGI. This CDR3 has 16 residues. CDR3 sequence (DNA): TGTGCCAGCAGTTATCCCGGGGACAGCGGTAGCAATGAGCAGTTCTTC. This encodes CASSYPGDSGSNEQFF.

The CDR3 is CASRSAPQFFTDTQYF. The CDR3 region has the DNA TGTGCCAGCCGTTCAGCCCCTCAGTTCTTCACAGATACGCAGTATTTT. The V gene is TRBV27, the J gene TRBJ2-3; D is undetermined. This CDR3 region has 16 residues. V lost 8 bases to trimming and J lost 2 bases, with 20 bases between them. Germline CDR1 is MNHEY and CDR2 is SMNVEV (reference sequence).

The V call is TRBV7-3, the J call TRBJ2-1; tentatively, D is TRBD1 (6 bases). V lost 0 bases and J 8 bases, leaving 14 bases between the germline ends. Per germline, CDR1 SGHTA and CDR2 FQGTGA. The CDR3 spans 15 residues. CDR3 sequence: CASSLTPDRTDEQFF. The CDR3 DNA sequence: TGTGCCAGCAGCTTAACCCCGGACAGAACTGATGAGCAGTTCTTC.